This is a list of T cell receptor beta chains from one sample in a study of preoperative IRX-2 immunotherapy in early breast cancer. TCRdb's table, derived via immunoSEQ multiplex PCR, lists solely in-frame clones and lacks some. The sample consists of more than 20,000 clones, 75% to 80% of them appearing once. Here the sequenced sample was lymph node tissue, taken before IRX-2 immunotherapy. All receptors derive from a human donor with breast cancer. Each CDR3 is given with its conserved first and last residue. D genes are given only for firm matches. Size values are once, few and many counts, or a class for expanded clones, and some rows have none.

j_call clone_size cdr3_length v_call d_call cdr3_aa cdr3_nt
TRBJ1-4 - 14 TRBV6-8 TRBD1 CASTLRQGGEKLFF TGTGCCAGCACTTTACGACAGGGAGGTGAAAAACTGTTTTTT
TRBJ2-5 - 16 TRBV28 TRBD2 CASSFPRTSGQETQYF TGTGCCAGCAGTTTCCCCCGGACTAGCGGGCAAGAGACCCAGTACTTC
TRBJ2-7 - 15 TRBV11-3 TRBD1 CASSYQTGTVYEQYF TGTGCCAGCAGCTACCAGACAGGGACCGTCTACGAGCAGTACTTC
TRBJ2-2 - 19 TRBV6-8 TRBD1 CASSYGTGRLRDTTGELFF TGTGCCAGCAGTTATGGGACAGGAAGGCTTCGGGATACCACCGGGGAGCTGTTTTTT
TRBJ2-5 - 14 TRBV12-5 - CASAQQGLPETQYF TGTGCTAGTGCCCAACAGGGATTGCCTGAGACCCAGTACTTC
TRBJ2-1 - 16 TRBV6-8 TRBD1 CASSLKKGARRNEQFF TGTGCCAGCAGTTTAAAAAAGGGGGCTAGAAGGAATGAGCAGTTCTTC
TRBJ2-1 - 12 TRBV29-1 - CSIRGGPNEQFF TGCAGCATAAGGGGGGGGCCCAATGAGCAGTTCTTC
TRBJ2-7 - 17 TRBV5-1 - CASSLAGPALGGHEQYF TGCGCCAGCAGCTTGGCCGGCCCGGCCCTCGGCGGACACGAGCAGTACTTC
TRBJ1-2 - 14 TRBV6-8 - CASRSLQGAGGYTF TGTGCCAGCAGGTCCCTACAGGGCGCGGGAGGCTACACCTTC
TRBJ1-4 - 13 TRBV29-1 - CSVLGATNEKLFF TGCAGCGTTCTTGGGGCAACTAATGAAAAACTGTTTTTT
TRBJ1-1 - 15 TRBV28 - CASSLFSRGSTEAFF TGTGCCAGCAGTTTATTTTCCAGGGGTAGCACTGAAGCTTTCTTT
TRBJ2-2 - 15 TRBV6-8 - CAASSRRTSAGELFF TGTGCCGCGTCATCGCGTCGAACAAGCGCCGGGGAGCTGTTTTTT
TRBJ2-7 - 13 TRBV23-1 - CASSLGPLGEQYF TGCGCCAGCAGCTTAGGGCCCCTAGGAGAGCAGTACTTC
TRBJ2-7 - 16 TRBV25-1 TRBD1 CASSESPGQGSYEQYF TGTGCCAGCAGTGAATCTCCGGGACAGGGCTCCTACGAGCAGTACTTC
TRBJ2-2 - 15 TRBV7-5 - CASSPGGANTGELFF TGTGCCAGCAGCCCCGGGGGGGCGAACACCGGGGAGCTGTTTTTT
TRBJ2-1 - 14 TRBV30 - CAWTPGGFGNEQFF TGTGCCTGGACCCCCGGGGGTTTTGGCAATGAGCAGTTCTTC
TRBJ1-5 - 15 TRBV23-1 - CASSQDNGENQPQHF TGCGCCAGCAGCCAAGATAATGGGGAAAATCAGCCCCAGCATTTT
TRBJ1-2 few 11 TRBV19 - CASSLSGGYTF TGTGCCAGTAGTTTGTCGGGCGGCTACACCTTC
TRBJ2-7 - 15 TRBV11-3 TRBD1 CASSLDQGVAYEQYF TGTGCCAGCAGCTTAGATCAGGGGGTGGCCTACGAGCAGTACTTC
TRBJ1-2 - 15 TRBV6-8 - CASSLRGGGNYGYTF TGTGCCAGCAGTCTCCGAGGCGGGGGCAACTATGGCTACACCTTC
TRBJ2-7 once 16 TRBV11-3 - CASSRRRSGLPTEQYF TGTGCCAGCAGTCGTAGAAGATCAGGGTTACCGACCGAGCAGTACTTC
TRBJ1-4 - 15 TRBV30 - CAWSVGGATNEKLFF TGTGCCTGGAGTGTTGGGGGAGCAACTAATGAAAAACTGTTTTTT
TRBJ2-3 - 18 TRBV7-5 - CASSLVGLAGESTDTQYF TGTGCCAGCAGCTTAGTGGGACTAGCGGGGGAGAGTACAGATACGCAGTATTTT
TRBJ1-1 - 16 TRBV11-3 TRBD1 CASSLYRGEGHTEAFF TGTGCCAGCAGCCTTTACAGGGGAGAGGGGCACACTGAAGCTTTCTTT